What follows is one TCR beta chain and its context. The sample belongs to a study of blood T cell repertoires in COVID-19. Germline V lookup: CDR1 SGHRS, CDR2 YFSETQ. The V end was cut by 0 bases, the J end by 0 bases, with 15 bases between. The CDR3 consists of 17 residues. Generated by immunoSEQ multiplex PCR, the TCRdb table keeps only in-frame clones and is missing some. The table has roughly 63,000 clones, about nine tenths seen once. The chain has TRBV5-1 and TRBJ1-2, with D perhaps TRBD1 (6 bases). This receptor was obtained from a man aged 60 to 69 with acute or convalescent COVID-19. Sample: peripheral blood. The chain's CDR3 is CASSLDDTGPANYGYTF. The CDR3 DNA reads TGCGCCAGCAGCTTGGACGATACAGGGCCAGCTAACTATGGCTACACCTTC.